This T cell receptor (beta chain) was profiled in a study of CD8 T cells in acute hepatitis C reinfection. Study at large: Acute samples were collected within 168 days of estimated infection, from spontaneous resolvers and chronically infected subjects.

This CDR3 spans 16 amino acids. The time point was: acute HCV infection, within 168 days of estimated infection date. Hepatitis C virus-specific T cells were sequenced directly ex vivo without in vitro expansion. TCRdb's copy holds only in-frame clones and misses some; the assay was immunoSEQ multiplex PCR. The sample lists some 1,400 clones, less than 50% occurring once. The study, taken as a whole, reports: CDR3 sequences shared with other epitopes were rare. Diversity was high, without significant differences between resolver and chronic groups. All groups preferentially used TRBV04 and TRBV06, which was not due to overrepresentation in the naive pool.

The TCR sequence derives from a woman aged 18-29 years with chronic hepatitis C. The sequencing used HCV NS3-1073 tetramer-sorted CD8+ T cells from PBMCs, collected during acute infection. This chain links TRBV5-2 with TRBJ1-2. TRBV5-2 is flagged as a pseudogene. CDR3 region: CASKVSRERKTYGYTF. The CDR3 bases are TGTGCCAGCAAGGTAAGTCGAGAGCGAAAGACCTATGGCTACACCTTC.